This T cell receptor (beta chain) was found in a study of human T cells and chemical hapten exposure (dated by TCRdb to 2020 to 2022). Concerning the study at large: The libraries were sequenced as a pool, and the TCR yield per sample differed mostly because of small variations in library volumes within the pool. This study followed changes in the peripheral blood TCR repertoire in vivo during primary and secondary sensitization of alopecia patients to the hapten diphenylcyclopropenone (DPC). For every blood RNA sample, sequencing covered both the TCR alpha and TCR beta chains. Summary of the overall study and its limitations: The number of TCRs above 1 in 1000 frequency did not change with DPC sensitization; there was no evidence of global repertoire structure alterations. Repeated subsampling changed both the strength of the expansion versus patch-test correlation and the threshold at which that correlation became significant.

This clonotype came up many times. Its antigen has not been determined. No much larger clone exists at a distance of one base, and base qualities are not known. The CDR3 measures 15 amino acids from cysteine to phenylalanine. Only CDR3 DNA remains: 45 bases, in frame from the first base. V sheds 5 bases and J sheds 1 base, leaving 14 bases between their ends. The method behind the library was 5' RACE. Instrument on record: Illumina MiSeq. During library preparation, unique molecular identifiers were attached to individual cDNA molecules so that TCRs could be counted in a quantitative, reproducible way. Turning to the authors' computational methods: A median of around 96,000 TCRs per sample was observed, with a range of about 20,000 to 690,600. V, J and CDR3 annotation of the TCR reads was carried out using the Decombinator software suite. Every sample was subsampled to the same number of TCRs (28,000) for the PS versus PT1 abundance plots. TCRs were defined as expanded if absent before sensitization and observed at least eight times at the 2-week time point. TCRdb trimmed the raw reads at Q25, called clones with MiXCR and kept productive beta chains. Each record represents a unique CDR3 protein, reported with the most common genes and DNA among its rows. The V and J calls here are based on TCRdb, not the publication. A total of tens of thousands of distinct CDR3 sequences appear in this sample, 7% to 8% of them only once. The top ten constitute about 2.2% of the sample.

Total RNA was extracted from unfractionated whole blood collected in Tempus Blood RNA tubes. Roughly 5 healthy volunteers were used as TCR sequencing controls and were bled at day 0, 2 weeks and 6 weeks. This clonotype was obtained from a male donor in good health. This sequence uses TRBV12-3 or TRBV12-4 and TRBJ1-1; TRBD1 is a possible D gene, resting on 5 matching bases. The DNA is TGTGCCAGCAGTCCGATCCGGACACCGAACACTGAAGCTTTCTTT. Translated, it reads CASSPIRTPNTEAFF.